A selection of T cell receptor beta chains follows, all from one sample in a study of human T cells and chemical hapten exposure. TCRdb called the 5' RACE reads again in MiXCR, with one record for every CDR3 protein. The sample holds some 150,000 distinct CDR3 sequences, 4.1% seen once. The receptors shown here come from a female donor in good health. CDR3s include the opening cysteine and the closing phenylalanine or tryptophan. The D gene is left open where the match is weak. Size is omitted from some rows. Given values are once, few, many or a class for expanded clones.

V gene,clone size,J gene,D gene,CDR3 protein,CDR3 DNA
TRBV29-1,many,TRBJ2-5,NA,CSVEEGSGKTQYF,TGCAGCGTTGAAGAGGGTAGTGGGAAGACCCAGTACTTC
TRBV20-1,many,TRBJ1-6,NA,CSARDWQDYNSPLHF,TGCAGTGCTAGAGATTGGCAGGACTATAATTCACCCCTCCACTTT
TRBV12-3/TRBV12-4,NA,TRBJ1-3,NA,CASSFEGNTIYF,TGTGCCAGCAGTTTTGAGGGAAACACCATATATTTT
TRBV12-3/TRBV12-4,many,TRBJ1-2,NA,CASSNPEGGYTF,TGTGCCAGCAGTAATCCCGAAGGCGGCTACACCTTC
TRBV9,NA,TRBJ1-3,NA,CASSVDSAGNTIYF,TGTGCCAGCAGCGTAGATTCTGCTGGAAACACCATATATTTT
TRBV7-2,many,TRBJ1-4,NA,CASSFGYHRPQSEKLFF,TGTGCCAGCAGCTTTGGGTACCACAGACCTCAGAGTGAAAAACTGTTTTTT
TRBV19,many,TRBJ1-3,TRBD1,CASSIEQGAGNTIYF,TGTGCCAGTAGTATAGAACAGGGGGCTGGAAACACCATATATTTT
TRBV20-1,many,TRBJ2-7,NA,CSARGTANSYEQYF,TGCAGTGCCCGAGGGACTGCCAATTCCTACGAGCAGTACTTC
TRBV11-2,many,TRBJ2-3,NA,CASSLERGAGTQYF,TGTGCCAGCAGCTTAGAACGCGGGGCAGGCACGCAGTATTTT
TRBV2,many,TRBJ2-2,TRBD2,CASSGRGGAPPRSGELFF,TGTGCCAGCAGTGGACGCGGGGGGGCGCCCCCACGTTCCGGGGAGCTGTTTTTT
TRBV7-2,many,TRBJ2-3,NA,CASSLGLGPPDTQYF,TGTGCCAGCAGCTTAGGGTTGGGGCCACCCGATACGCAGTATTTT
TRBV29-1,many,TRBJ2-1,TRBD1,CSVKSHRGINEQFF,TGCAGCGTTAAATCGCACAGGGGAATTAATGAGCAGTTCTTC